Below are 21 T cell receptor beta chains sequenced from a single sample in a study of control samples from healthy donors and cancer patients. This table comes from immunoSEQ multiplex PCR, and its TCRdb copy is limited to in-frame clones, with some not included. This sample has about 150,000 clones, with about 91% found just once. Input material: blood. These receptors were obtained from a man aged 25-45 years in good health.

The chain is built from TRBV11-1 and TRBJ2-2; the D gene could be TRBD1 or TRBD2 (5 bases each). Trimming pared 0 bases from V and 3 bases from J, leaving 11 bases between. Per germline, CDR1 SGHAT and CDR2 FQDESV (reference sequence). The CDR3 sequence is 16 residues long. The CDR3 DNA reads TGTGCCAGCAGCTTAGCGCGTGGGGGATACACCGGGGAGCTGTTTTTT. Its protein is CASSLARGGYTGELFF. Filled out from reference TRBV11-1 and TRBJ2-2, the complete variable domain reads EAEVAQSPRYKITEKSQAVAFWCDPISGHATLYWYRQILGQGPELLVQFQDESVVDDSQLPKDRFSAERLKGVDSTLKIQPAELGDSAMYLCASSLARGGYTGELFFGEGSRLTVL.

The chain carries TRBV10-3 and TRBJ1-2, with D tentatively TRBD1 (5 bases). CDR1 and CDR2 (germline): ENHRY, SYGVKD. CDR3 length: 13 residues. In nucleotides, the CDR3 is TGTGCATCTGGGCGGGGGTATAACTATGGCTACACCTTC. As protein: CASGRGYNYGYTF.

This CDR3 is CSASDPIEPSTDTQYF. The CDR3 nucleotides are TGCAGTGCTAGTGACCCGATTGAACCCAGCACAGATACGCAGTATTTT. The rearrangement links TRBV20-1 to TRBJ2-3; D is unresolved. The CDR3 has 16 amino acids. The germline V and J ends were trimmed by 3 bases and 0 bases, with 16 bases remaining between them. Germline CDR1 DFQATT, CDR2 SNEGSKA (reference sequence).

The rearrangement links TRBV6-5 to TRBJ2-1, with TRBD2 identical over 11 bases. Germline V CDR1 and CDR2: MNHEY, SVGAGI. This CDR3 spans 15 amino acids. V was pared by 6 bases and J by 1 base, with 2 bases of the junction left unmatched. In DNA, the CDR3 is TGTGCCAGCAGGCTAGCGGGGGGATCCTACAATGAGCAGTTCTTC. As protein: CASRLAGGSYNEQFF.

The chain joins TRBV12-3 or TRBV12-4 to TRBJ1-3, with no clear D. The length of the CDR3 is 13 residues. The V end lost 6 bases, the J end lost 0 bases, and 6 bases lay between the germline ends. As DNA, the CDR3 is TGTGCCAGCAGGGGATTCTCTGGAAACACCATATATTTT. Translated: CASRGFSGNTIYF.

The V call is TRBV9, the J call TRBJ2-7; weak D call: TRBD2 (5 bases). The CDR3 contains 13 residues. The germline V gene encodes CDR1 SGDLS and CDR2 YYNGEE. The ends were cut back, 3 bases at V and 1 base at J, with 8 bases in the middle. As DNA, the CDR3 is TGTGCCAGCAGCGCCCGGACTTCCTACGAGCAGTACTTC. The encoded protein is CASSARTSYEQYF.

J is TRBJ1-3 and V is TRBV18; weak D call: TRBD1 (5 bases). There are 12 residues in the CDR3. Trimming stripped 6 bases from V and 10 bases from J, with 13 bases between. Germline CDR1 and CDR2: KGHSH and LQKENI. The CDR3 DNA reads TGTGCCAGCTCCCGCTACGCAGGGACCATATATTTT. This gives the protein CASSRYAGTIYF.

This clone was picked up one time. The chain employs TRBV28 and TRBJ2-7, with no clear D. The CDR3 spans 12 residues. V was trimmed by 5 bases and J by 1 base, leaving 6 bases between them. Germline CDR1 is MDHEN and CDR2 is SYDVKM. Here the CDR3 DNA reads TGTGCCAGCAGTCCCGGTTCCTACGAGCAGTACTTC. It translates to CASSPGSYEQYF. The full variable domain, in which reference TRBV28 and TRBJ2-7 provide the parts outside the CDR3, is DVKVTQSSRYLVKRTGEKVFLECVQDMDHENMFWYRQDPGLGLRLIYFSYDVKMKEKGDIPEGYSVSREKKERFSLILESASTNQTSMYLCASSPGSYEQYFGPGTRLTVT.

The chain employs TRBV6-5 and TRBJ1-5; the D is unclear. The ends were cut back, 8 bases at V and 1 base at J, with 6 bases in the middle. Germline V gives CDR1 MNHEY, CDR2 SVGAGI. This CDR3 has 12 amino acids. The CDR3 spells CASGLSNQPQHF. The CDR3 DNA follows: TGTGCCAGCGGGCTCAGCAATCAGCCCCAGCATTTT.

The rearrangement links TRBV15 to TRBJ2-7; 9 bases align to TRBD1. CDR3 length equals 16 residues. J was trimmed by 2 bases and V by 5 bases; bases with no gene match: 10. Germline CDR1 is LNHNV and CDR2 is YYDKDF (reference sequence). CDR3 DNA: TGTGCCACCAGCTCCCGGAGACAGGGGGACACCTACGAGCAGTACTTC. It translates to CATSSRRQGDTYEQYF. Based on the CDR3 plus reference TRBV15 and TRBJ2-7, the full variable domain is DAMVIQNPRYQVTQFGKPVTLSCSQTLNHNVMYWYQQKSSQAPKLLFHYYDKDFNNEADTPDNFQSRRPNTSFCFLDIRSPGLGDTAMYLCATSSRRQGDTYEQYFGPGTRLTVT.

Turning to this clone: Other nucleotide sequences from this sample produce the same CDR3. The chain is built from TRBV19 and TRBJ2-6; no firm D call. The V end was cut by 7 bases, the J end by 0 bases, with 1 base between. Per the germline V gene, CDR1 is LNHDA and CDR2 is SQIVND (reference sequence). The CDR3 runs 12 residues. The chain's CDR3 is CASTSGANVLTF. The CDR3 nucleotides read TGTGCCAGTACCTCTGGGGCCAACGTCCTGACTTTC.

V gene TRBV7-9 combines with J gene TRBJ2-3; D is uncertain. With 4 bases removed from V and 5 bases from J, the gap between germline ends came to 22 bases. The CDR3 sequence is 17 residues long. Germline V gene lookup returns CDR1 SEHNR and CDR2 FQNEAQ (reference sequence). The DNA for the CDR3 is TGTGCCAGCAGCTCCGGTCTTTGGGTAGCCGCCAGAGATACGCAGTATTTT. It yields the protein CASSSGLWVAARDTQYF.

The chain is built from TRBV6-5 and TRBJ2-3, with no clear D. V lost 2 bases and J lost 4, with 4 bases in between. The CDR3 extends over 12 amino acids. Germline V gives CDR1 MNHEY, CDR2 SVGAGI. The CDR3: CASSYGPDTQYF. The CDR3 bases are TGTGCCAGCAGTTACGGTCCAGATACGCAGTATTTT.

J is TRBJ1-1 and V is TRBV6-5; the D is unclear. The length of the CDR3 is 15 residues. The germline V and J ends were trimmed by 6 bases and 0 bases, with 14 bases remaining between them. Germline CDR1 and CDR2: MNHEY and SVGAGI. The CDR3 sequence: CASSQRLTMNTEAFF. In DNA, the CDR3 is TGTGCCAGCAGCCAGCGACTCACAATGAACACTGAAGCTTTCTTT.

The chain employs TRBV2 and TRBJ1-2, with no clear D. The CDR3 contains 16 residues. Germline V gene lookup returns CDR1 SNHLY and CDR2 FYNNEI. Trimming cost V 0 bases and J 3 bases, with 14 bases left between them. The CDR3 sequence is CASSEALAGNYYGYTF. The CDR3 nucleotides are TGTGCCAGCAGTGAAGCCCTAGCAGGAAATTACTATGGCTACACCTTC.

This clone has only a few counts. The chain links TRBV24-1 to TRBJ1-2, with 9 bases identical to TRBD1. The junction had 9 bases not matched to a gene; V was cut back by 0 bases and J by 2 bases. The germline V gene encodes CDR1 KGHDR and CDR2 SFDVKD. This CDR3 comprises 18 residues. This CDR3 is CATSDLILLGQGNYGYTF. DNA of the CDR3: TGTGCCACCAGTGATTTGATCCTCCTGGGACAGGGAAACTATGGCTACACCTTC.

In this sample, this clone turned up a few times. The CDR3 protein is CASSDYRGVYSNQPQHF. CDR3 in DNA: TGTGCCAGCAGTGATTACAGGGGAGTTTATAGCAATCAGCCCCAGCATTTT. The V gene is TRBV2, the J gene TRBJ1-5; 7 bases are shared with TRBD1. With 3 bases clipped from V and 0 bases from J, the junction kept 8 bases outside the gene matches. Per the germline V gene, CDR1 is SNHLY and CDR2 is FYNNEI. The length of the CDR3 is 17 residues.

The chain combines TRBV7-2 with TRBJ1-2; D unclear. Per the germline V gene, CDR1 is SGHTA and CDR2 is FQGNSA. This CDR3 contains 13 residues. The ends were cut back, 1 base at V and 2 bases at J, with 5 bases in the middle. CDR3 amino acids: CASSLGLNYGYTF. The DNA for the CDR3 is TGTGCCAGCAGCTTAGGGTTGAACTATGGCTACACCTTC. The variable domain in full, with the rest retrieved from reference TRBV7-2 and TRBJ1-2, is GAGVSQSPSNKVTEKGKDVELRCDPISGHTALYWYRQSLGQGLEFLIYFQGNSAPDKSGLPSDRFSAERTGGSVSTLTIQRTQQEDSAVYLCASSLGLNYGYTFGSGTRLTVV.

This clone was found once. The rearrangement links TRBV2 to TRBJ2-2; the D is unclear. This CDR3 contains 14 residues. Germline V gene lookup returns CDR1 SNHLY and CDR2 FYNNEI. Between the trimmed V and J ends, which lost 6 bases and 3 bases, there was a span of 11 bases. CDR3 residues: CASSPLSDTGELFF. As DNA, the CDR3 is TGTGCCAGCAGCCCACTTTCAGACACCGGGGAGCTGTTTTTT. The full variable domain, its missing parts supplied by reference TRBV2 and TRBJ2-2, is EPEVTQTPSHQVTQMGQEVILRCVPISNHLYFYWYRQILGQKVEFLVSFYNNEISEKSEIFDDQFSVERPDGSNFTLKIRSTKLEDSAMYFCASSPLSDTGELFFGEGSRLTVL.

The chain combines TRBV28 with TRBJ2-7; 7 nucleotides align to TRBD1. CDR1 and CDR2 from the germline V gene are MDHEN and SYDVKM. This CDR3 contains 14 residues. V lost 6 bases, J lost 0 bases, and 5 bases stayed unmatched. CDR3 amino acids: CASRKQGSSYEQYF. In DNA form, the CDR3 reads TGTGCCAGCAGAAAACAGGGGTCCTCCTACGAGCAGTACTTC.

This clone occurred once. The genes are TRBV23-1 and TRBJ1-1; TRBD1 matches 12 bases. TRBV23-1 is flagged as an ORF with uncertain function. The CDR3 is 17 amino acids. V lost 4 bases to trimming and J lost 1 base; unmatched junction nucleotides: 7. The CDR3, as DNA: TGCGCCAGCAGTCGGGGACAGGGGGCGTTTAGGAACACTGAAGCTTTCTTT. Amino acids: CASSRGQGAFRNTEAFF.